What follows are 25 T cell receptor beta chains derived from one specimen sequenced in a study of T-cell reconstitution after alpha-beta-depleted transplantation in children. Unique molecular identifiers tagged the TCRbeta library. TCRdb itself ran the PCR reads through MiXCR, one entry per CDR3 protein. The sample lists approximately 390,000 distinct CDR3 sequences, roughly 11% seen once, with about 5% in the top ten. The material sequenced was PBMCs from the stem cell graft donor, taken from the stem cell graft. The origin of the receptors is a human donor who donated a stem cell graft to a child with acute myeloid leukemia.

The genes are TRBV5-1 and TRBJ1-4; D remains ambiguous. Germline CDR1 is SGHRS and CDR2 is YFSETQ. This CDR3 is 16 amino acids long. V shed 2 bases and J shed 4 bases, with 15 bases lying between them. The CDR3 region has the DNA TGCGCCAGCAGCTTATACCAGGCGGGCCGTAATGAAAAACTGTTTTTT. Its protein is CASSLYQAGRNEKLFF.

This clonotype was seen more than once but under ten times. The chain carries TRBV5-1 and TRBJ2-6, with D perhaps given as TRBD1 or TRBD2 (5 bases each). V was cut by 4 bases and J by 0 bases, with 14 bases left in between. The germline CDR1 and CDR2 sequences are SGHRS and YFSETQ. The CDR3 covers 17 residues. CDR3 in amino acids: CASSPSDSGSGANVLTF. The CDR3 DNA follows: TGCGCCAGCAGCCCATCAGACAGCGGCTCTGGGGCCAACGTCCTGACTTTC.

The genes are TRBV3-1 and TRBJ2-2; no reliable D call. Germline CDR1 LGHDT, CDR2 YNNKEL (reference sequence). This CDR3 comprises 18 residues. Trimming pared 0 bases from V and 4 bases from J, leaving 18 bases between. This chain's CDR3 is CASSQDLVPVPTTGELFF. CDR3 nucleotides: TGTGCCAGCAGCCAAGATCTAGTCCCAGTCCCAACCACCGGGGAGCTGTTTTTT.

The J gene is TRBJ1-6, the V gene TRBV5-6; TRBD1 is a possible D gene (6 bases). CDR3 length: 17 residues. Trimming shortened V by 3 bases and J by 4 bases, and 17 bases separated the two germline ends. CDR1 is SGHDT, CDR2 YYEEEE, per germline. The CDR3 loop reads CASSSAQGLGYNSPLHF. The CDR3 DNA is TGTGCCAGCAGCTCAGCACAGGGCTTGGGGTATAATTCACCCCTCCACTTT.

This chain links TRBV6-1 with TRBJ2-5, with 9 bases matching TRBD1. This CDR3 is 14 amino acids long. Trimming removed 6 bases from V and 5 bases from J; junction bases left unmatched: 7. Germline CDR1 reads MNHNS; CDR2 reads SASEGT. DNA of the CDR3: TGTGCCAGCAGCGGACAGGGGACAATGGAGACCCAGTACTTC. Its translation: CASSGQGTMETQYF.

The chain links TRBV7-9 to TRBJ2-3; possible D gene TRBD1, 6 bases. The CDR3 has 15 residues. CDR1 and CDR2 (germline): SEHNR, FQNEAQ (reference sequence). Trimming removed 6 bases from V and 6 bases from J, with 19 bases in between. The CDR3 loop is CASSDTDSGVDTQYF. DNA of the CDR3: TGTGCCAGCAGTGACACGGACAGTGGAGTGGATACGCAGTATTTT.

There are a few counts of this clonotype. This chain connects TRBV6-2 or TRBV6-3 to TRBJ2-7; D remains unclear. This CDR3 spans 12 amino acids. V was clipped by 2 bases and J by 2 bases, with 4 bases between them. Looked up from germline, CDR1 is MNHEY and CDR2 is SVGEGT. CDR3 sequence: CASSYLAYEQYF. The CDR3, as DNA: TGTGCCAGCAGTTACCTGGCCTACGAGCAGTACTTC.

This clonotype was recorded a few times. The genes are TRBV11-2 and TRBJ2-7, with 14 bases identical to TRBD2. The CDR3 spans 16 residues. CDR1 is SGHAT and CDR2 is FQNNGV in the germline V gene. With 4 bases clipped from V and 2 bases from J, the junction kept 4 bases outside the gene matches. CDR3 sequence (DNA): TGTGCCAGCAGCTCACCGGGACTAGCGGGAGCCTACGAGCAGTACTTC. Translating gives CASSSPGLAGAYEQYF.

This clonotype occurred many times. The chain links TRBV20-1 to TRBJ2-1; 9 bases align to TRBD1. V gave up 2 bases and J gave up 5 bases; unmatched junction bases: 7. Germline assignment: CDR1 DFQATT and CDR2 SNEGSKA (reference sequence). The CDR3 totals 15 residues. Here the CDR3 DNA reads TGCAGTGCTAGACCTGGGACAGGGAGTAACAATGAGCAGTTCTTC. It codes for CSARPGTGSNNEQFF.

There are a few counts of this clonotype. V usage is TRBV28 and J usage is TRBJ1-1; the match to TRBD1 covers 8 bases. The CDR3 consists of 12 residues. Germline loops: CDR1 MDHEN, CDR2 SYDVKM. The ends lost 5 bases at V and 7 bases at J; junction bases unmatched: 3. CDR3 loop: CASSEQGDEAFF. CDR3 coding DNA: TGTGCCAGCAGTGAACAGGGGGATGAAGCTTTCTTT.

There are a few counts of this clonotype. The rearrangement joins TRBV20-1 to TRBJ2-5; tentative D call: TRBD2 (5 bases). CDR3 size: 13 residues. Trimming removed 7 bases from V and 2 bases from J, with 14 bases in between. CDR1 and CDR2 (germline): DFQATT, SNEGSKA (reference sequence). The CDR3 loop reads CSVVRGVQETQYF. The CDR3 DNA sequence: TGCAGTGTAGTCCGGGGAGTACAAGAGACCCAGTACTTC.

The V and J genes are TRBV3-1 and TRBJ1-6; 8 positions agree with TRBD1. The CDR3 length is 17 residues. Trimming removed 5 bases from V and 7 bases from J; junction bases left unmatched: 13. The germline V gene has CDR1 LGHDT and CDR2 YNNKEL (reference sequence). The chain's CDR3 is CASSSRPGGAGNSPLHF. CDR3 sequence (DNA): TGTGCCAGCAGCAGCCGTCCAGGGGGCGCGGGGAATTCACCCCTCCACTTT.

The rearrangement joins TRBV5-1 to TRBJ2-2, with 10 nucleotides matching TRBD2. The CDR3 length is 17 residues. The J segment lost 7 bases and the V segment lost 1 base, leaving 10 bases of the junction unmatched. CDR1 SGHRS and CDR2 YFSETQ come from the germline V gene. The CDR3 sequence: CASSLTSGGAIFGELFF. CDR3 sequence (DNA): TGCGCCAGCAGCTTGACGAGCGGGGGGGCCATTTTCGGGGAGCTGTTTTTT.

The chain employs TRBV5-1 and TRBJ1-1; D is possibly TRBD1 (6 bases). V was trimmed by 0 bases and J by 3 bases, leaving 12 bases between them. The CDR3 sequence is 15 residues long. Germline loops: CDR1 SGHRS, CDR2 YFSETQ. The CDR3 DNA reads TGCGCCAGCAGCTTGGAGGGGGGGGCTCACACTGAAGCTTTCTTT. Its translation: CASSLEGGAHTEAFF. Full variable domain (remainder filled in from reference TRBV5-1 and TRBJ1-1): KAGVTQTPRYLIKTRGQQVTLSCSPISGHRSVSWYQQTPGQGLQFLFEYFSETQRNKGNFPGRFSGRQFSNSRSEMNVSTLELGDSALYLCASSLEGGAHTEAFFGQGTRLTVV.

This clonotype was recorded a few times. J is TRBJ2-5 and V is TRBV12-3 or TRBV12-4; weak D call: TRBD1 (6 bases). There are 14 residues in the CDR3. V was clipped by 3 bases and J by 1 base, with 9 bases between them. CDR3 DNA: TGTGCCAGCAGTTTTTGGGACACCCAAGAGACCCAGTACTTC. Amino acids: CASSFWDTQETQYF.

The chain links TRBV12-3 or TRBV12-4 to TRBJ2-4; 9 nucleotides match TRBD1. The CDR3 is 15 residues long. The V and J ends lost 5 bases and 2 bases, in that order; junction bases with no gene match: 4. The CDR3 sequence: CASSKQGATKNIQYF. CDR3 bases: TGTGCCAGCAGTAAACAGGGGGCTACCAAAAACATTCAGTACTTC.

This clonotype has just a few counts. The chain employs TRBV7-2 and TRBJ2-5; 9 positions agree with TRBD1. V shed 2 bases and J 7 bases; nucleotides not matched to a gene: 11. Germline V gene sequence: CDR1 SGHTA, CDR2 FQGNSA. The CDR3 extends over 16 amino acids. The chain's CDR3 is CASSLPPGQGVRTQYF. In DNA, the CDR3 is TGTGCCAGCAGCTTACCCCCGGGACAGGGAGTGCGGACCCAGTACTTC.

The table lists this clonotype with many counts. V is TRBV6-1 and J is TRBJ2-3, with 12 nucleotides matching TRBD2. The CDR3 sequence is 16 residues long. V lost 3 bases, J lost 10 bases, and 11 bases stayed unmatched. Germline V lookup: CDR1 MNHNS, CDR2 SASEGT. The CDR3 coding sequence is TGTGCCAGCAGTGACACAGGGACTAGCGGGCTCCCTCCGCAGTATTTT. Residues: CASSDTGTSGLPPQYF.

V usage is TRBV12-3 or TRBV12-4 and J usage is TRBJ2-7; 9 bases are shared with TRBD1. V lost 6 bases and J lost 2; bases outside the gene matches: 11. The CDR3 consists of 16 residues. The CDR3: CASSPFGTGRTYEQYF. The DNA of the CDR3 is TGTGCCAGCAGCCCTTTTGGGACAGGGAGAACCTACGAGCAGTACTTC.

This clonotype was found many times. The chain joins TRBV2 to TRBJ2-7, with 11 bases fitting TRBD2. Germline CDR1 reads SNHLY; CDR2 reads FYNNEI. V dropped 5 bases and J dropped 7; count of bases not matched to a gene: 10. This CDR3 is 15 amino acids long. The CDR3 bases are TGTGCCAGCAGTCCTCGTAGCGGGGGGGCGTCAGAGCAGTACGTC. This codes for CASSPRSGGASEQYV.

This clonotype came up many times. The V gene is TRBV29-1, the J gene TRBJ1-1; D is uncertain. This CDR3 has 11 amino acids. V gave up 7 bases and J gave up 3 bases, with 9 bases separating them. Per the germline V gene, CDR1 is SQVTM and CDR2 is ANQGSEA. CDR3 sequence (DNA): TGCAGCGCCCTAAGGGACACTGAAGCTTTCTTT. It translates to CSALRDTEAFF.

The table lists this clonotype with a few counts. The chain is built from TRBV20-1 and TRBJ2-1; 11 nucleotides match TRBD2. Trimming took 5 bases from V and 5 from J; bases not matched to a gene: 5. From germline, CDR1 is DFQATT and CDR2 SNEGSKA (reference sequence). CDR3 length: 14 amino acids. CDR3 loop: CSALKLAGDNEQFF. The CDR3 DNA is TGCAGTGCTCTAAAACTAGCGGGGGACAATGAGCAGTTCTTC.

This clonotype was seen repeatedly, ten times or more. The chain carries TRBV11-1 and TRBJ2-1; 7 nucleotides align to TRBD2. The V segment lost 2 bases and the J segment 4 bases; nucleotides outside the gene matches: 2. The CDR3 extends over 14 amino acids. The germline V gene encodes CDR1 SGHAT and CDR2 FQDESV (reference sequence). CDR3 in amino acids: CASSLSGDYNEQFF. The CDR3 coding sequence is TGTGCCAGCAGCTTAAGCGGGGATTACAATGAGCAGTTCTTC.

This clonotype was seen more than once but under ten times. V and J are TRBV29-1 and TRBJ2-1; D gene uncertain. The length of the CDR3 is 14 residues. Germline CDR1 and CDR2: SQVTM and ANQGSEA. The ends were cut back, 4 bases at V and 2 bases at J, with 12 bases in the middle. The CDR3 nucleotides are TGCAGCGTTGGGGCTGGCGGAACCTACAATGAGCAGTTCTTC. Translated: CSVGAGGTYNEQFF.

This clonotype was found many times. J is TRBJ2-5 and V is TRBV6-5; D possibly corresponds to TRBD1 (6 bases). Germline values: CDR1 MNHEY, CDR2 SVGAGI. This CDR3 region has 15 residues. V was cut by 0 bases and J by 5 bases, with 13 bases left in between. CDR3 sequence (DNA): TGTGCCAGCAGTTACTCGACAGGAGCCCGGGAGACCCAGTACTTC. Amino acid sequence: CASSYSTGARETQYF.